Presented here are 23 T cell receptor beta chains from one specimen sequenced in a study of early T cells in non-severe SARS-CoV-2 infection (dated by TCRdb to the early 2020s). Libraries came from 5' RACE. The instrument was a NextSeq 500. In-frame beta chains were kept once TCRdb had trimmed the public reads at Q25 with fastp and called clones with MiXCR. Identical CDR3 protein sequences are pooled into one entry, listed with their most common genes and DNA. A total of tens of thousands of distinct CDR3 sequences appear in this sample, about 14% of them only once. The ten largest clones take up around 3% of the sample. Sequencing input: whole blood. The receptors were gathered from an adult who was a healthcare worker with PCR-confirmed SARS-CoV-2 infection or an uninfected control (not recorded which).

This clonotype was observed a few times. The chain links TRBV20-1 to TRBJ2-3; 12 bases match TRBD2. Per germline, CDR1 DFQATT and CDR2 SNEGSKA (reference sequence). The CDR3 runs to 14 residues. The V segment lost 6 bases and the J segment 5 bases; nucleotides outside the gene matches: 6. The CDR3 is CSALAGGPIDTQYF. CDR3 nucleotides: TGCAGTGCCCTAGCGGGGGGGCCAATAGATACGCAGTATTTT.

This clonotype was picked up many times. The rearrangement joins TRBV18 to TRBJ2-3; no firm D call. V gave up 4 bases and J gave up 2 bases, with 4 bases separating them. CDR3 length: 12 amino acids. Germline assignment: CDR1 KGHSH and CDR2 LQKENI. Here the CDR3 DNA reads TGTGCCAGCTCACAGCCCACAGATACGCAGTATTTT. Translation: CASSQPTDTQYF.

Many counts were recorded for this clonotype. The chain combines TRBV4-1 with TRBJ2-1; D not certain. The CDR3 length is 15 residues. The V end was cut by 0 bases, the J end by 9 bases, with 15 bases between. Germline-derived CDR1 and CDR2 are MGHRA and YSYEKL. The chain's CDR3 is CASSQDPLISGEQFF. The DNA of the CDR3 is TGCGCCAGCAGCCAAGATCCGCTCATTAGTGGTGAGCAGTTCTTC.

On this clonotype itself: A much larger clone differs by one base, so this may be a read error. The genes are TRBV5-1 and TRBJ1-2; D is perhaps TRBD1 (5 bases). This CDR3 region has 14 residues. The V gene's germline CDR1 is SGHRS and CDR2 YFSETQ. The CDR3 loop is CTSSLGGVQDGYTF. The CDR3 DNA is TGCACCAGCAGCTTGGGAGGGGTCCAGGATGGCTACACCTTC.

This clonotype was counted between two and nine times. The CDR3 DNA reads as TGTGCCAGCAGTGGACAGGGCAATCAGCCCCAGCATTTT. Translating gives CASSGQGNQPQHF. This chain links TRBV27 with TRBJ1-5, with 7 bases matching TRBD1. The CDR3 is made up of 13 amino acids. Germline CDR1 is MNHEY and CDR2 is SMNVEV (reference sequence). V gave up 5 bases and J gave up 2 bases; unmatched junction bases: 0.

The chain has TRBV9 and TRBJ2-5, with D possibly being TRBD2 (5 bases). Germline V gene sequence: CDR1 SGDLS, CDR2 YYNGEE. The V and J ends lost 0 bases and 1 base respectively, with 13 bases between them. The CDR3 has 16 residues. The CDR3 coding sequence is TGTGCCAGCAGCGTAGGTCCAGCGGCTGGCCAAGAGACCCAGTACTTC. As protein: CASSVGPAAGQETQYF.

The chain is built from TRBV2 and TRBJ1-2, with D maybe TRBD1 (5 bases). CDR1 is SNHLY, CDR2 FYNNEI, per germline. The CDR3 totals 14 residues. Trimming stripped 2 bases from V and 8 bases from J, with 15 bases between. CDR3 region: CASSEHRHNSGYTF. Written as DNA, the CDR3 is TGTGCCAGCAGTGAACACAGGCACAACAGCGGCTACACCTTC. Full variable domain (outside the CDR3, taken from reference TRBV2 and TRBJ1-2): EPEVTQTPSHQVTQMGQEVILRCVPISNHLYFYWYRQILGQKVEFLVSFYNNEISEKSEIFDDQFSVERPDGSNFTLKIRSTKLEDSAMYFCASSEHRHNSGYTFGSGTRLTVV.

The CDR3 reads CASAAGVEQYF. DNA for the CDR3: TGTGCCAGCGCCGCGGGCGTTGAGCAGTACTTC. This chain connects TRBV12-3 or TRBV12-4 to TRBJ2-7; D possibly corresponds to TRBD2 (5 bases). This CDR3 contains 11 residues. V was pared by 8 bases and J by 7 bases, with 12 bases between.

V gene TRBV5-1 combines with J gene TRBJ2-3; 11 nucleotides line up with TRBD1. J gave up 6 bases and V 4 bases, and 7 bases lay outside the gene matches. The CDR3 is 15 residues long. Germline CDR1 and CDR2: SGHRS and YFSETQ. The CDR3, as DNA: TGCGCCAGCAGCCAAGGACAGGGGGCGGCCGATACGCAGTATTTT. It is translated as CASSQGQGAADTQYF.

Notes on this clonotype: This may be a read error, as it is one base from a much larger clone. As DNA, the CDR3 is TGTGCCAGCAGTCCCCCGGAACCAATGGCACAACGAGAGCAGTTCTTC. Amino acid sequence: CASSPPEPMAQREQFF. The rearrangement links TRBV6-2 or TRBV6-3 to TRBJ2-1; D unresolved. This CDR3 has 16 amino acids. Trimming took 5 bases from V and 10 from J, leaving 24 bases between them. Looked up from germline, CDR1 is MNHEY and CDR2 is SVGEGT.

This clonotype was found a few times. The CDR3 reads CAISDSYQETQYF. CDR3 DNA sequence: TGTGCCATCAGTGATTCGTACCAAGAGACCCAGTACTTC. The rearrangement joins TRBV10-3 to TRBJ2-5; no firm D call. There are 13 residues in the CDR3. V was shortened by 3 bases and J by 0 bases, with 5 bases between the two germline ends. Germline CDR1 reads ENHRY; CDR2 reads SYGVKD.

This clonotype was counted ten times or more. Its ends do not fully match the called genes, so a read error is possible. In nucleotides, the CDR3 is TGTGCCAGCAGTTACCCTCAGGGCCGAATGTGGACTTTT. This gives the protein CASSYPQGRMWTF. The chain combines TRBV6-2 or TRBV6-3 with TRBJ1-5, with a possible D match to TRBD1 (5 bases). CDR1 MNHEY and CDR2 SVGEGT come from the germline V gene. The CDR3 is made up of 13 amino acids.

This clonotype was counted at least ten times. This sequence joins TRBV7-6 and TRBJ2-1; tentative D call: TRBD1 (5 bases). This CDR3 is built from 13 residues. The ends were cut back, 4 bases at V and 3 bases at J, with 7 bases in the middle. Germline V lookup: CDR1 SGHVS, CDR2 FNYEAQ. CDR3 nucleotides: TGTGCCAGCAGCTCCCAGGGCTACAATGAGCAGTTCTTC. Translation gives CASSSQGYNEQFF. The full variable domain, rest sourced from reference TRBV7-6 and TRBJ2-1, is GAGVSQSPRYKVTKRGQDVALRCDPISGHVSLYWYRQALGQGPEFLTYFNYEAQQDKSGLPNDRFSAERPEGSISTLTIQRTEQRDSAMYRCASSSQGYNEQFFGPGTRLTVL.

CDR3: CASSLRSLGEKLFF. The CDR3, as DNA: TGTGCCAGCAGTTTGAGAAGCTTAGGGGAAAAACTGTTTTTT. V is TRBV12-3 or TRBV12-4 and J is TRBJ1-4, with unresolved D. The CDR3 is 14 residues long. V lost 3 bases, J lost 8 bases, and 13 bases lay in between.

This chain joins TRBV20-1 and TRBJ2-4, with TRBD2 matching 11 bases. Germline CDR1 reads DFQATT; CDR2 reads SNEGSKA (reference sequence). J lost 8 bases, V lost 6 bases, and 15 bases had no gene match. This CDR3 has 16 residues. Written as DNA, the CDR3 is TGCAGTGCCTACCCGACTAGCGGGGCCTCGCGGGACATTCAGTACTTC. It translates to CSAYPTSGASRDIQYF.

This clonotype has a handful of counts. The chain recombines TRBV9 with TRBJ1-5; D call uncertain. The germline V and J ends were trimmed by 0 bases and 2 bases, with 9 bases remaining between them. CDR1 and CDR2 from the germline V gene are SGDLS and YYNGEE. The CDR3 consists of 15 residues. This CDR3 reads CASSVGPQGNQPQHF. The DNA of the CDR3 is TGTGCCAGCAGCGTAGGTCCTCAGGGCAATCAGCCCCAGCATTTT.

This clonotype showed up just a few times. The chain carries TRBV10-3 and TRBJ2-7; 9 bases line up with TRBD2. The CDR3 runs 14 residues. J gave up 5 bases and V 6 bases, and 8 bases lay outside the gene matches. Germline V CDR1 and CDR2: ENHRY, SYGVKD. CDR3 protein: CAISTGTSNNEQYF. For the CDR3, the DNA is TGTGCCATCAGCACCGGGACTAGCAATAACGAGCAGTACTTC.

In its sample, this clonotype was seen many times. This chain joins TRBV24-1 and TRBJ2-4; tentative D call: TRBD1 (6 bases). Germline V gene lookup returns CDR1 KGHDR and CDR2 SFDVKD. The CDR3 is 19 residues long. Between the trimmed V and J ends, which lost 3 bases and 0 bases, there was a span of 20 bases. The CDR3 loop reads CATSDARGTPSLAKNIQYF. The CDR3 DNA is TGTGCCACCAGTGATGCTAGAGGGACACCTTCTCTAGCCAAAAACATTCAGTACTTC.

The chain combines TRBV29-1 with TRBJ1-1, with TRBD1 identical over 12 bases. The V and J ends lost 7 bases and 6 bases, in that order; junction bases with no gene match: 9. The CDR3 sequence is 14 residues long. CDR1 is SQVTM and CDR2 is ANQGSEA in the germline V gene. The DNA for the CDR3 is TGCAGCGGGGGGACAGGGGGCGTTGTCCCTGAAGCTTTCTTT. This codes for CSGGTGGVVPEAFF.

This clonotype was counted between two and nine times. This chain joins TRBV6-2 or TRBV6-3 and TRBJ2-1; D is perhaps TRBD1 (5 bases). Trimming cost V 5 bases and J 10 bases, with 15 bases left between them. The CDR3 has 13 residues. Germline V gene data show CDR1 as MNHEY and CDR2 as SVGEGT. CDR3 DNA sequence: TGTGCCAGCAGTGGGGCGAAGCTATGGGAGCAGTTCTTC. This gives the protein CASSGAKLWEQFF.

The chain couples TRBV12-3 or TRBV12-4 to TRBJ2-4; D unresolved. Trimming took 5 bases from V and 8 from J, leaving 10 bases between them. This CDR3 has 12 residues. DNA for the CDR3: TGTGCCAGCAGTGGGTCTGGGGACATTCAGTACTTC. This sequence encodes CASSGSGDIQYF.

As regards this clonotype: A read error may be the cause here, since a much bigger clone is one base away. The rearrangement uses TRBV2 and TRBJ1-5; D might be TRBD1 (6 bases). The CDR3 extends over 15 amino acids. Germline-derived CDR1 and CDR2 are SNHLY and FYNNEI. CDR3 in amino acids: CVSEGTGTKNQPQHF. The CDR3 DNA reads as TGTGTCAGCGAGGGGACCGGGACAAAAAATCAGCCCCAGCATTTT.

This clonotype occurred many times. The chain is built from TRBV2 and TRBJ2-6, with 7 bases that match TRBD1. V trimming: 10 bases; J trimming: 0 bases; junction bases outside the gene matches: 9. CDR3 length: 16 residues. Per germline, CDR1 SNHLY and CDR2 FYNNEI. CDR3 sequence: CATKGQINSGANVLTF. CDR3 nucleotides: TGTGCCACCAAGGGACAGATTAACTCTGGGGCCAACGTCCTGACTTTC.